A single TCR beta chain is shown here with its context. Its antigen is undetermined. This sample is part of a study of OX40 agonist ivuxolimab in advanced cancers. As for the study in general: A partial response was reached by three patients: one with hepatocellular carcinoma and two with cutaneous melanoma.

Method: immunoSEQ multiplex PCR; TCRdb's copy keeps in-frame clones and lacks some. Of about 18,000 clones listed, around 70% are singletons. Findings and caveats of the study: Normalized T-cell clonal expansion was also low in some nonresponders.

The CDR3 length is 14 residues. V was clipped by 6 bases and J by 1 base; unmatched bases: 5. Per the germline V gene, CDR1 is MNHEY and CDR2 is SVGAGI. Specimen: CD4+ or CD8+ T cells sorted from blood, collected in a trial of the OX40 agonist ivuxolimab. V is TRBV6-5 and J is TRBJ2-7, with 8 bases that match TRBD1. The receptor was isolated from an adult with an advanced solid tumor such as melanoma, head and neck, liver or kidney cancer. Written as DNA, the CDR3 is TGTGCCAGCAGCATCGGACAGGGTTCCTACGAGCAGTACTTC. Translated, it gives CASSIGQGSYEQYF.